One sample yielded the 6 T cell receptor beta chains listed below, sequenced in a study of T cell changes during pregnancy in multiple sclerosis. TCRdb's table, derived via immunoSEQ multiplex PCR, lists solely in-frame clones and lacks some. Of 55,000 to 85,000 clones listed, around 90% are singletons. Sample: CD4+ T cells from peripheral blood mononuclear cells, taken after pregnancy. These receptors were taken from a female donor with multiple sclerosis, enrolled in a pregnancy study.

V is TRBV19 and J is TRBJ2-2, with 10 bases matching TRBD2. The V and J ends lost 3 bases and 7 bases, in that order; junction bases with no gene match: 5. The germline V gene has CDR1 LNHDA and CDR2 SQIVND (reference sequence). CDR3 length equals 15 residues. CDR3 sequence reads: CASSMTSGLNGELFF. In DNA form, the CDR3 reads TGTGCCAGTAGTATGACTAGCGGGTTGAACGGGGAGCTGTTTTTT. Looking up the rest from reference TRBV19 and TRBJ2-2 gives the full variable domain: DGGITQSPKYLFRKEGQNVTLSCEQNLNHDAMYWYRQDPGQGLRLIYYSQIVNDFQKGDIAEGYSVSREKKESFPLTVTSAQKNPTAFYLCASSMTSGLNGELFFGEGSRLTVL.

J is TRBJ2-3 and V is TRBV19; TRBD1 agrees at 10 bases. The V segment lost 5 bases and the J segment 4 bases; nucleotides outside the gene matches: 9. The CDR3 contains 16 residues. Germline V gene sequence: CDR1 LNHDA, CDR2 SQIVND (reference sequence). CDR3 nucleotide sequence: TGTGCCAGTAGTTTCTCCGGGACAGGGGTGGCAGATACGCAGTATTTT. It yields the protein CASSFSGTGVADTQYF.

The J gene is TRBJ2-7, the V gene TRBV5-1; D might be TRBD2 (5 bases). Germline V gene data show CDR1 as SGHRS and CDR2 as YFSETQ. V gave up 4 bases and J gave up 3 bases, with 14 bases separating them. This CDR3 contains 14 residues. Written as DNA, the CDR3 is TGCGCCAGCAGCCAAAGTCCGGGGAACTACGAGCAGTACTTC. Protein: CASSQSPGNYEQYF.

The V gene is TRBV7-8, the J gene TRBJ2-7; 9 bases fit TRBD1. Unmatched junction bases numbered 3, after V lost 5 bases and J lost 1 base. This CDR3 comprises 14 residues. The V gene's germline CDR1 is SGHVS and CDR2 FQNEAQ. CDR3 DNA sequence: TGTGCCAGCAGCCGGACAGGGGCTTCCTACGAGCAGTACTTC. Residues: CASSRTGASYEQYF.

The gene calls are TRBV30 and TRBJ1-2; the D is unclear. Looked up from germline, CDR1 is GTSNPN and CDR2 is SVGIG (reference sequence). The CDR3 runs to 14 residues. V lost 3 bases, J lost 1 base, and 12 bases lay in between. CDR3 sequence: CAWSGEIDNYGYTF. The CDR3 region has the DNA TGTGCCTGGAGCGGGGAAATAGATAACTATGGCTACACCTTC.

The chain employs TRBV5-4 and TRBJ1-1, with TRBD1 as a possible D gene (6 bases). This CDR3 is 17 amino acids long. V lost 0 bases to trimming and J lost 0 bases, with 15 bases between them. CDR1 and CDR2 (germline): SGHNT, YYREEE (reference sequence). In nucleotides, the CDR3 is TGTGCCAGCAGCTTGGTGATCGGGACACCTTTGAACACTGAAGCTTTCTTT. This encodes CASSLVIGTPLNTEAFF.